The T cell receptor (beta chain) described here comes from a study of blood T cell repertoires in COVID-19 (TCRdb year 2020). Broadly, across the study: Samples covering the acute and convalescent phases of COVID-19 were provided by collaborators in the United States, Italy and Spain. Deeply sampled blood TCRbeta repertoires from subjects exposed to, actively infected with, or recovered from COVID-19 were included in the dataset. The repertoires were made available in a free public database intended to serve as a resource for research on the immune response to SARS-CoV-2. The material from the prospective study consisted of cDNA or gDNA derived from T cells, B-cell-depleted T cells, or PBMCs. The sample metadata nearly always contained a de-identified subject ID, COVID-19 status, age in years and sex. The samples were drawn from two sources: the first 160 participants of the ongoing ImmuneRACE study, and some 1,300 subjects contributed by 6 global collaborators. Where available, HLA class I and class II types were taken from metadata supplied by the sample provider and were not determined by assay-based typing. What the work shows at the level of the full study, not this receptor alone: How much clinical and demographic metadata was included differed by source and by participant, and the metadata was provided uncurated.

CDR1 and CDR2 (SQVTM, ANQGSEA) derive from the germline V gene. V and J are trimmed by 5 bases and 4 bases, and the gene matches miss 4 bases of the junction. Including the terminal cysteine and phenylalanine, the CDR3 comprises 13 residues. The kept DNA is CDR3 alone, 39 bases in frame from the first base. Collaborating institutions collected whole blood in K2EDTA tubes following their own protocols. For TCRbeta analysis, collaborators shipped samples in one of three forms: frozen whole blood, isolated PBMCs, or DNA extracted from either of those sample types. Points on this clone: Its antigen target is currently unknown. No clone much larger than this one lies a single base away; base qualities are absent.

TCRbeta CDR3 regions were amplified from genomic DNA by means of the immunoSEQ Assay, a bias-controlled multiplex PCR. In the paper's pipeline: The number of nucleated cells in each sample was estimated from the amplification of reference gene primers within the assay. To quantify the absolute abundance of each unique TCRbeta CDR3 rearrangement, sequence reads were collapsed and filtered. Productive Simpson clonality was computed per sample as the square root of Simpson's diversity index over productive rearrangements. Drawn from immuneACCESS, this table holds only the in-frame rearrangements with V and J called that TCRdb kept. Clones are partly lost; checked studies trace under half to an unresolved V gene and leave the rest unexplained. V, J and clone size derive from that table, while D and trimming were established from the DNA sequence. This sample lists about 100,000 clones; more than 75% were detected once. Roughly 13% of the sample is in the top ten clones.

The TCR comes from a human donor in a cohort sampled during active COVID-19. The sample comprised peripheral blood. The sequence is built from TRBV29-1 and TRBJ2-2, with 7 middle bases fitting TRBD1. The nucleotide sequence is TGCAGCGTTATCCACAGGGGCACCGGGGAGCTGTTTTTT. The encoded protein is CSVIHRGTGELFF.